This T cell receptor beta chain emerged from a study of CD8 T cells in ankylosing spondylitis. MiXCR, applied by TCRdb to the 5' RACE reads, yields one record per CDR3 protein. The table shows almost 250,000 distinct CDR3 sequences, with 30% to 35% occurring only once. The J segment lost 5 bases and the V segment lost 6 bases, leaving 6 bases of the junction unmatched. This CDR3 is built from 13 residues. CDR1 is SGHTA, CDR2 FQGTGA, per germline. Sequencing was done on a sample of blood, either unsorted or a sorted T cell fraction (not recorded which). The chain is built from TRBV7-3 and TRBJ2-5; TRBD1 matches at 7 bases. This TCR derives from a male donor with ankylosing spondylitis or in good health (not recorded which). CDR3 nucleotides: TGTGCCAGCAGTACGACAGGGTTTGAGACCCAGTACTTC. It yields the protein CASSTTGFETQYF.